These T cell receptor beta chains were read from a single sample in a study of blood T cell repertoires in COVID-19. The repertoire was sequenced with immunoSEQ multiplex PCR; TCRdb's copy has only in-frame clones and lacks some. The sample has more than 200,000 clones, around 85% seen once; the top ten hold 2% to 2.5%. Sequencing was performed on peripheral blood. Receptors were obtained from a woman aged 50 to 65 with acute or convalescent COVID-19. The CDR3 runs from the conserved cysteine through the conserved F or W. The D gene is left open where the match is weak. Rows give clone size only sometimes, using once, few, many, or a class for an expanded clone.

abundance	j_gene	d_gene	v_gene	CDR3nt	CDR3aa
-	TRBJ2-5	-	TRBV5-6	TGTGCCAGCAGCCCGGGACATTCAGAGACCCAGTACTTC	CASSPGHSETQYF
-	TRBJ2-6	-	TRBV4-3	TGCGCCAGCAGCCAATCCTTGGGGGCCAACGTCCTGACTTTC	CASSQSLGANVLTF
-	TRBJ1-5	TRBD1	TRBV6-6	TGTGCCAGCAGCGGACCGGGACAGGGGTTGAGTCAGCCCCAGCATTTT	CASSGPGQGLSQPQHF
-	TRBJ2-7	TRBD1	TRBV7-6	TGTGCCAGCAGCTCGGACAGGGAGGCTTCCTACGAGCAGTACTTC	CASSSDREASYEQYF
-	TRBJ1-1	-	TRBV3-1/TRBV3-2	TGTGCCAGCAGCCAAGCAGGTATGAACACTGAAGCTTTCTTT	CASSQAGMNTEAFF
-	TRBJ2-2	TRBD1	TRBV2	TGTGCCAGCAGTGTACGCAGGGACAGCACCGGGGAGCTGTTTTTT	CASSVRRDSTGELFF
-	TRBJ2-5	-	TRBV18	TGTGCCAGCTCACCCGGCAGGGCGGAGACCCAGTACTTC	CASSPGRAETQYF
-	TRBJ1-1	-	TRBV7-9	TGTGCCAGCAGCTTCGAGATGAACACTGAAGCTTTCTTT	CASSFEMNTEAFF
few	TRBJ1-2	-	TRBV30	TGTGCCTGGAGTAGGGAGGGTGGAGGCTACACCTTC	CAWSREGGGYTF
-	TRBJ2-3	-	TRBV6-2/TRBV6-3	TGTGCCAGCAGTATGTTGGGCAGCGGGCTAGCGCCCACAGATACGCAGTATTTT	CASSMLGSGLAPTDTQYF
few	TRBJ2-1	-	TRBV20-1	TGCAGTGCTAGTGGGGCTCGGGGGGCTTTCCTCTACAATGAGCAGTTCTTC	CSASGARGAFLYNEQFF
-	TRBJ1-1	-	TRBV10-2	TGCGCCAGCGCCCGGGATTTGAACACTGAAGCTTTCTTT	CASARDLNTEAFF
-	TRBJ2-7	-	TRBV12-2	TGTGCAAGTCGCTTATCTCAGGGGGCCGAGCAGTACTTC	CASRLSQGAEQYF
-	TRBJ1-2	TRBD1	TRBV27	TGTGCCAGCGCCAGGGACAGGAACTATGGCTACACCTTC	CASARDRNYGYTF
-	TRBJ2-5	-	TRBV19	TGTGCCAGTAGTCCCACTGATTGGGAGACCCAGTACTTC	CASSPTDWETQYF
-	TRBJ2-7	-	TRBV7-9	TGTGCCAGCAACCAAGACCAGGACACCTACGAGCAGTACTTC	CASNQDQDTYEQYF
-	TRBJ1-2	TRBD1	TRBV7-2	TGTGCCAGCTCAATCCCCCCACAGGGGGCGCGTGGCTACACCTTC	CASSIPPQGARGYTF
-	TRBJ2-1	-	TRBV25-1	TGTGCCAGCAAGTCAAGCGGTTACAATGAGCAGTTCTTC	CASKSSGYNEQFF
few	TRBJ2-7	-	TRBV12-5	TGTGCTAGTGGCCCCCGGGGAGGCGGGTACGAGCAGTACTTC	CASGPRGGGYEQYF
-	TRBJ1-5	-	TRBV27	TGTGCCAGCAGTCCCCCCAATCCTCAGCCCCAGCATTTT	CASSPPNPQPQHF
-	TRBJ2-7	TRBD2	TRBV12-3/TRBV12-4	TGTGCCAGCAGCGGACTAGCCCGCGAGCAGTACTTC	CASSGLAREQYF
-	TRBJ2-2	TRBD1	TRBV11-2	TGTGCCAGCAGCAACAGGGGTTCGAACACCGGGGAGCTGTTTTTT	CASSNRGSNTGELFF
-	TRBJ1-1	-	TRBV6-1	TGTGCCAGCAGTGAATATCGGGGGGGGAACACTGAAGCTTTCTTT	CASSEYRGGNTEAFF
-	TRBJ1-6	-	TRBV11-2	TGTGCCAGCAGCTTCGGGAAGGAAAATTCACCCCTCCACTTT	CASSFGKENSPLHF
-	TRBJ1-2	TRBD1	TRBV11-3	TGTGCCAGCAGCTTAGAAGTTAAGGGGACAGGGGGCGATGGCTACACCTTC	CASSLEVKGTGGDGYTF
-	TRBJ2-3	TRBD2	TRBV7-6	TGTGCCAGCAGCTTAGGTGCTAGCGGGACTTCGGATACGCAGTATTTT	CASSLGASGTSDTQYF
few	TRBJ1-3	-	TRBV18	TGTGCCAGCTCACTTCGGGGTGACCCTGGAAACACCATATATTTT	CASSLRGDPGNTIYF
-	TRBJ2-7	-	TRBV28	TGTGCCAGCACCCCGTGGGGCAGCTCCTACGAGCAGTACTTC	CASTPWGSSYEQYF
once	TRBJ2-1	TRBD2	TRBV19	TGTGCCAGTAGTATGGTGAGCGGGGGCAGTCACTACAATGAGCAGTTCTTC	CASSMVSGGSHYNEQFF
-	TRBJ1-2	-	TRBV30	TGTGCCTGGACTCAACAGGGAACGGATGGCTACACCTTC	CAWTQQGTDGYTF
-	TRBJ2-3	-	TRBV7-2	TGTGCCAGCAGCTACCGAGGCACAGATACGCAGTATTTT	CASSYRGTDTQYF
-	TRBJ2-1	TRBD2	TRBV5-4	TGTGCCAGCAGCTTGAGGCTAGCGGGGGGGGATGAGCAGTTCTTC	CASSLRLAGGDEQFF
-	TRBJ2-4	-	TRBV9	TGTGCCAGCAGCGTAGGGGACATGGGAAACATTCAGTACTTC	CASSVGDMGNIQYF
-	TRBJ1-2	TRBD1	TRBV30	TGTGCCAGAGGACAGGGGGCGGCCGGCTACACCTTC	CARGQGAAGYTF
-	TRBJ2-3	-	TRBV18	TGTGCCAGCTCACCAACAGAGCCAGTGGCAGATACGCAGTATTTT	CASSPTEPVADTQYF
once	TRBJ2-7	-	TRBV28	TGTGCCAGCCTAGGGGGATCCTACGAGCAGTACTTC	CASLGGSYEQYF
-	TRBJ2-7	TRBD2	TRBV11-2	TGTGCCAGCAGCCCTAAGACTAGCGGGAATCTCTACGAGCAGTACTTC	CASSPKTSGNLYEQYF
-	TRBJ1-4	-	TRBV9	TGTGCCAGCAGCGTAGGAATTGGCGAAAAACTGTTTTTT	CASSVGIGEKLFF
-	TRBJ2-1	TRBD2	TRBV4-1	TGCGCCAGCAGCCAATTACTAGCGGGGGGGCTAGGGGAGCAGTTCTTC	CASSQLLAGGLGEQFF
-	TRBJ1-2	-	TRBV7-9	TGTGCCAGCAGCCGCGGTCTAGGGGTGGATGGCTACACCTTC	CASSRGLGVDGYTF
-	TRBJ2-5	TRBD1	TRBV5-6	TGTGCCAGCAGCTTTAACAGGGGTAGCTGGCAAGAGACCCAGTACTTC	CASSFNRGSWQETQYF
-	TRBJ1-2	-	TRBV6-5	TGTGCCAGCAGTTCCACCCCGGACTATGGCTACACCTTC	CASSSTPDYGYTF
few	TRBJ2-2	TRBD2	TRBV19	TGTGCCAGTACTCGGACTAGCGGGATCGGGGGGACCGGGGAGCTGTTTTTT	CASTRTSGIGGTGELFF
few	TRBJ1-2	-	TRBV30	TGTGCCTGGAGTGAAGCATACTATGGCTACACCTTC	CAWSEAYYGYTF
-	TRBJ1-1	-	TRBV6-6	TGTGCCAGCACCCAGTGGCCTGACACTGAAGCTTTCTTT	CASTQWPDTEAFF
-	TRBJ2-1	-	TRBV4-1	TGCGCCAGCAGCCCGACTTGGAGCTCCTACAATGAGCAGTTCTTC	CASSPTWSSYNEQFF
-	TRBJ2-7	TRBD2	TRBV5-6	TGTGCCAGCAGCTTCCCTGGACTAGCGGGGGCTAGCTACGAGCAGTACTTC	CASSFPGLAGASYEQYF
-	TRBJ2-7	-	TRBV4-3	TGCGCCAGCAGCCAAGGACAGTATCAAGGCCCCTACGAGCAGTACTTC	CASSQGQYQGPYEQYF
-	TRBJ1-1	TRBD1	TRBV5-1	TGCGCCAGCAGCATACAGGGGGACACTGAAGCTTTCTTT	CASSIQGDTEAFF
-	TRBJ2-1	-	TRBV4-3	TGCGCCAGCAGCCAGCGGGCTCTCAAAGGGGGTGAGCAGTTCTTC	CASSQRALKGGEQFF
-	TRBJ2-7	-	TRBV5-4	TGTGCCAGCAGCTTGAACGGGTTCCAGTCCTACGAGCAGTACTTC	CASSLNGFQSYEQYF
-	TRBJ2-3	-	TRBV30	TGTGCTCTGGGCTATACAGATACGCAGTATTTT	CALGYTDTQYF
-	TRBJ2-3	-	TRBV27	TGTGCCAGCAGGTCCGTTAGCACAGATACGCAGTATTTT	CASRSVSTDTQYF
-	TRBJ1-2	TRBD1	TRBV6-2/TRBV6-3	TGTGCCAGCAGCTGGCGGGACAGCCGTGGCTACACCTTC	CASSWRDSRGYTF
-	TRBJ2-4	-	TRBV29-1	TGCAGCGTTGAAGGAGGCGTCAGGGGTGACATTCAGTACTTC	CSVEGGVRGDIQYF
once	TRBJ1-2	TRBD1	TRBV19	TGTGCCAGTCGACAGGGCCCTAACTATGGCTACACCTTC	CASRQGPNYGYTF